Shown below are 16 T cell receptor beta chains from a single sample sequenced in a study of blood T cell repertoires in COVID-19. Profiled with immunoSEQ multiplex PCR; TCRdb holds only in-frame clones, not every one. The sample records over 200,000 clones, more than 80% being singletons. Sequencing was done on a sample of PBMCs or T cells enriched from blood (not recorded which). These receptors originate from a man aged 40-55 years who had recovered from COVID-19.

Comments on this clone: Possible read error: a much larger clone is one base away. This chain joins TRBV9 and TRBJ1-2; 8 bases map to TRBD1. Germline V gene lookup returns CDR1 SGDLS and CDR2 YYNGEE. This CDR3 spans 14 amino acids. Trimming removed 0 bases from V and 3 bases from J; junction bases left unmatched: 1. CDR3 in DNA: TGTGCCAGCAGCGTAGCGACAGGGGACTATGGCTACACCTTC. Translation gives CASSVATGDYGYTF.

The chain links TRBV29-1 to TRBJ2-1; 7 bases are a match to TRBD2. The CDR3 is made up of 13 amino acids. V trimming: 8 bases; J trimming: 8 bases; junction bases outside the gene matches: 12. Germline V gene data show CDR1 as SQVTM and CDR2 as ANQGSEA. CDR3 sequence: CSLGGGNRHEQFF. The CDR3 DNA reads TGCAGCTTGGGGGGGGGAAATCGTCATGAGCAGTTCTTC.

The sample holds one count of this clone. The chain carries TRBV18 and TRBJ2-1; D may be TRBD1 (5 bases). Trimming shortened V by 3 bases and J by 10 bases, and 19 bases separated the two germline ends. The germline V gene has CDR1 KGHSH and CDR2 LQKENI. CDR3 length: 15 residues. Here the CDR3 reads CASSPASGAQQEQFF. CDR3 DNA sequence: TGTGCCAGCTCACCCGCTAGTGGGGCCCAGCAAGAGCAGTTCTTC.

The rearrangement links TRBV29-1 to TRBJ1-5; TRBD1 agrees at 7 bases. CDR3 length equals 13 residues. The V segment lost 6 bases and the J segment 6 bases; nucleotides outside the gene matches: 8. CDR1 and CDR2 from the germline V gene are SQVTM and ANQGSEA. CDR3 sequence reads: CSVEQGGSQPQHF. The DNA for the CDR3 is TGCAGCGTGGAACAAGGGGGCAGTCAGCCCCAGCATTTT.

V gene TRBV11-2 combines with J gene TRBJ2-5; D call uncertain. V gave up 1 base and J gave up 1 base, with 10 bases separating them. The CDR3 sequence is 15 residues long. Germline V gene lookup returns CDR1 SGHAT and CDR2 FQNNGV. The CDR3 loop reads CASSLVYSPQETQYF. DNA for the CDR3: TGTGCCAGCAGCTTAGTATATAGCCCCCAAGAGACCCAGTACTTC. Drawing the rest from reference TRBV11-2 and TRBJ2-5, the complete variable domain is EAGVAQSPRYKIIEKRQSVAFWCNPISGHATLYWYQQILGQGPKLLIQFQNNGVVDDSQLPKDRFSAERLKGVDSTLKIQPAKLEDSAVYLCASSLVYSPQETQYFGPGTRLLVL.

This chain links TRBV5-6 with TRBJ1-5; D unclear. Germline CDR1 is SGHDT and CDR2 is YYEEEE. The V gene lost 0 bases and the J gene lost 7 bases, with 8 bases spanning the gap. This CDR3 comprises 13 residues. CDR3 sequence: CASSLGVRQPQHF. For the CDR3, the DNA is TGTGCCAGCAGCTTGGGGGTGCGGCAGCCCCAGCATTTT.

The chain joins TRBV30 to TRBJ1-5; D is uncertain. The CDR3 is made up of 13 amino acids. Trimming stripped 2 bases from V and 7 bases from J, with 12 bases between. Germline CDR1 GTSNPN, CDR2 SVGIG (reference sequence). In DNA form, the CDR3 reads TGTGCCTGGAGTCGCGGGAGTTGGCAGCCCCAGCATTTT. Its protein product is CAWSRGSWQPQHF.

In the case of this clone: This CDR3 is also generated by other DNA sequences in the sample. This sequence joins TRBV11-2 and TRBJ1-5, with a tentative D call TRBD1 (5 bases). CDR1 is SGHAT, CDR2 FQNNGV, per germline. The CDR3 spans 13 residues. Between the trimmed V and J ends, which lost 6 bases and 7 bases, there was a span of 13 bases. The CDR3 reads CASSLTGGQPQHF. CDR3 nucleotide sequence: TGTGCCAGCAGTCTGACCGGGGGGCAGCCCCAGCATTTT.

This rearrangement joins TRBV6-4 to TRBJ2-7; perhaps TRBD2 as D (5 bases). Germline CDR1 is MRHNA and CDR2 is SNTAGT. Trimming cost V 3 bases and J 2 bases, with 17 bases left between them. This CDR3 contains 16 residues. The CDR3 DNA reads as TGTGCCAGCAGTGAACATAAAATGAGGGTTGCCTACGAGCAGTACTTC. Protein: CASSEHKMRVAYEQYF.

CDR3 bases: TGTGCCAGCAGTCGGGGACTAAAACAGGGGGCGGGTGAAGTAGCTTTCTTT. It encodes CASSRGLKQGAGEVAFF. The chain uses TRBV6-6 and TRBJ1-1; 9 bases fit TRBD1. Germline lookup yields CDR1 MNHNY and CDR2 SVGAGI (reference sequence). This CDR3 spans 17 amino acids. After removal of 5 bases from V and 10 bases from J, the junction contained 20 bases not matched to a gene.

This CDR3 reads CASHGGRGGELFF. The CDR3 region has the DNA TGTGCCTCCCATGGGGGGAGGGGCGGGGAGCTGTTTTTT. V usage is TRBV30 and J usage is TRBJ2-2; 7 nucleotides match TRBD2. This CDR3 is built from 13 residues. The ends lost 7 bases at V and 7 bases at J; junction bases unmatched: 9. Per germline, CDR1 GTSNPN and CDR2 SVGIG (reference sequence).

The V gene is TRBV14, the J gene TRBJ2-7, with TRBD1 matching over 8 bases. Losses at the gene ends were 1 base for V and 4 bases for J; bases not matched to a gene: 6. Germline V gives CDR1 SGHDN, CDR2 FVKESK. The CDR3 runs 15 residues. The CDR3 here is CASSQVQGASYEQYF. The CDR3 nucleotides read TGTGCCAGCAGCCAAGTTCAGGGGGCGAGTTACGAGCAGTACTTC.

The V call is TRBV9, the J call TRBJ2-3, with D perhaps matching TRBD2 (5 bases). The CDR3 has 15 amino acids. CDR1 SGDLS and CDR2 YYNGEE come from the germline V gene. Trimming cost V 0 bases and J 2 bases, with 10 bases left between them. In DNA form, the CDR3 reads TGTGCCAGCAGCGTAGGATGGAGGCTCACAGATACGCAGTATTTT. Protein: CASSVGWRLTDTQYF.

Here the CDR3 reads CASSWDRSNSPLHF. CDR3 coding DNA: TGTGCCAGCAGCTGGGACAGGTCTAATTCACCCCTCCACTTT. The chain has TRBV6-5 and TRBJ1-6; 8 bases agree with TRBD1. The CDR3 runs to 14 residues. The germline V gene encodes CDR1 MNHEY and CDR2 SVGAGI. The J segment lost 6 bases and the V segment lost 6 bases, leaving 4 bases of the junction unmatched.

Notes on this clone: A much larger clone lies one base from this, so it may be a read error. The sample carries other DNA sequences with the same CDR3. The V and J genes are TRBV4-1 and TRBJ1-5; D is unclear. The CDR3 is made up of 15 amino acids. Germline V gene data show CDR1 as MGHRA and CDR2 as YSYEKL. V was pared by 2 bases and J by 0 bases, with 8 bases between. CDR3 sequence reads: CASSQNSYSNQPQHF. CDR3 DNA sequence: TGCGCCAGCAGCCAAAACAGTTATAGCAATCAGCCCCAGCATTTT.

CDR3: CASSFPGGVNEQYF. Here the CDR3 DNA reads TGTGCCAGCAGCTTCCCCGGGGGGGTAAACGAGCAGTACTTC. The chain joins TRBV11-1 to TRBJ2-7; 8 bases map to TRBD2. This CDR3 has 14 amino acids. Germline trimming cut 3 bases from V and 5 bases from J; bases unmatched to any gene: 6. Germline-derived CDR1 and CDR2 are SGHAT and FQDESV (reference sequence). Drawing the rest from reference TRBV11-1 and TRBJ2-7, the complete variable domain is EAEVAQSPRYKITEKSQAVAFWCDPISGHATLYWYRQILGQGPELLVQFQDESVVDDSQLPKDRFSAERLKGVDSTLKIQPAELGDSAMYLCASSFPGGVNEQYFGPGTRLTVT.